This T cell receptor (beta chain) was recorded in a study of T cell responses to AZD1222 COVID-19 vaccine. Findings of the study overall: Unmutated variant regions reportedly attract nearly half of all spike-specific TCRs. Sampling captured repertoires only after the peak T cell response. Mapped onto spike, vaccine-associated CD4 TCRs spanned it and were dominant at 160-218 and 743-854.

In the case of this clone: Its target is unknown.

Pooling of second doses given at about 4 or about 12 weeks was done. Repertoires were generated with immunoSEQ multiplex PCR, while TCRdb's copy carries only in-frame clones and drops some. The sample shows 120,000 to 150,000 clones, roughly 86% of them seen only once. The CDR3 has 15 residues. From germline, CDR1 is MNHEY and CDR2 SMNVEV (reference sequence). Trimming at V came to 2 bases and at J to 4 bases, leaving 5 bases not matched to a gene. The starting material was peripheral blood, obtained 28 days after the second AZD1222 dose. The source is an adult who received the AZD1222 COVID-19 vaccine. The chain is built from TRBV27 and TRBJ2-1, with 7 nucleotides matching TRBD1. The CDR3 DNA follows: TGTGCCAGCAGTTTAATGACAGGGCTTTACAATGAGCAGTTCTTC. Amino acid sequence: CASSLMTGLYNEQFF.